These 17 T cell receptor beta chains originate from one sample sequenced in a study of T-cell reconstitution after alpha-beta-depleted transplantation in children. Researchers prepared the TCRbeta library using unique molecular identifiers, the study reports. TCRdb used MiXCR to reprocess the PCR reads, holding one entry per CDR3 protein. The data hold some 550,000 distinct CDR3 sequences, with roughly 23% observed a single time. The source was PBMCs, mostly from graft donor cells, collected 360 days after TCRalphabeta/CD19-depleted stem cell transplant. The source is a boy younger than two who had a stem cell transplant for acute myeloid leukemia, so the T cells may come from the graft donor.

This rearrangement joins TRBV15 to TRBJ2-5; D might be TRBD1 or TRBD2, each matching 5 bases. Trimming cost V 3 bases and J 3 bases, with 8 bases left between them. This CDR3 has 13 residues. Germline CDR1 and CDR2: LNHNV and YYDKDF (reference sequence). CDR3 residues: CATSRRGKETQYF. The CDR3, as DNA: TGTGCCACCAGCAGGAGGGGTAAAGAGACCCAGTACTTC. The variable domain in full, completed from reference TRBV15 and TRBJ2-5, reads DAMVIQNPRYQVTQFGKPVTLSCSQTLNHNVMYWYQQKSSQAPKLLFHYYDKDFNNEADTPDNFQSRRPNTSFCFLDIRSPGLGDTAMYLCATSRRGKETQYFGPGTRLLVL.

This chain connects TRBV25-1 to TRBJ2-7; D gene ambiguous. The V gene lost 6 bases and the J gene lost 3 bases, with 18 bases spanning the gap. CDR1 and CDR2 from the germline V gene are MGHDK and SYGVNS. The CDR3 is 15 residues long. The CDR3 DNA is TGTGCCAGCAGGCCCAGTAGTGGGCAGATCTACGAGCAGTACTTC. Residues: CASRPSSGQIYEQYF.

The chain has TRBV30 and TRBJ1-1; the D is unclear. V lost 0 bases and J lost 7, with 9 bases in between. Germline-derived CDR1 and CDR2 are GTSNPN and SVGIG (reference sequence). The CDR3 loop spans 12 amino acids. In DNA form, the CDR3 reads TGTGCCTGGAGTGTACTATGGAGTGAAGCTTTCTTT. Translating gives CAWSVLWSEAFF. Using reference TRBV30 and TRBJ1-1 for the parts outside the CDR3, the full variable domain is SQTIHQWPATLVQPVGSPLSLECTVEGTSNPNLYWYRQAAGRGLQLLFYSVGIGQISSEVPQNLSASRPQDRQFILSSKKLLLSDSGFYLCAWSVLWSEAFFGQGTRLTVV.

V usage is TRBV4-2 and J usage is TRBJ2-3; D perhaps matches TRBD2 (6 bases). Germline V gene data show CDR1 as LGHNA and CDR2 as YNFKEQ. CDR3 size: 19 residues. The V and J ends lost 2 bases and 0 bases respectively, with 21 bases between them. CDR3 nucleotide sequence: TGTGCCAGCAGCCAACCTAGCGAATGGGGGTATTATAGCACAGATACGCAGTATTTT. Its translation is CASSQPSEWGYYSTDTQYF.

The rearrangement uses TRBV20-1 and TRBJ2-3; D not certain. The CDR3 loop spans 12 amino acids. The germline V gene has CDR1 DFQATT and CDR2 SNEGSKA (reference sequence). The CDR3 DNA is TGCAGCCCCCCTCCATTATTAGATACGCAGTATTTT. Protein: CSPPPLLDTQYF.

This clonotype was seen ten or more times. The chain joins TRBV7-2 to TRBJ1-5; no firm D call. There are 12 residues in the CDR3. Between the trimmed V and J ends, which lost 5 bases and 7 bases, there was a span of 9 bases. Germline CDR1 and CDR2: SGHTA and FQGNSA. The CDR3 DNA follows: TGTGCCAGCAGCCACCCGAGGCAGCCCCAGCATTTT. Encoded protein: CASSHPRQPQHF.

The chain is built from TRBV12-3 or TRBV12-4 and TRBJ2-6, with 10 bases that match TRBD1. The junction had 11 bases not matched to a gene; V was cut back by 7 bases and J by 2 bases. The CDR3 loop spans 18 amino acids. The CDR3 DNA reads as TGTGCCAGCACTAAGTGGGACAGGGGTTACGCTGGGGCCAACGTCCTGACTTTC. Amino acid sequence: CASTKWDRGYAGANVLTF.

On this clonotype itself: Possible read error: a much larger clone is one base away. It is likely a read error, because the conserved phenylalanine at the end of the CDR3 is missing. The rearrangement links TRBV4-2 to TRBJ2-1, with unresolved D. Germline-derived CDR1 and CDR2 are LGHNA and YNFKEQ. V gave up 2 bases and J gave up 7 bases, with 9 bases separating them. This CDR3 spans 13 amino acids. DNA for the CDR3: TGTGCCAGCAGCCAAAAGAGTGGAAATGAGCAGTTCCTC. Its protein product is CASSQKSGNEQFL.

CDR3 sequence: CASRHLLANTGELFF. The CDR3 region has the DNA TGTGCCAGCAGGCATCTCTTGGCGAACACCGGGGAGCTGTTTTTT. The chain couples TRBV6-2 or TRBV6-3 to TRBJ2-2; D not certain. The germline V gene encodes CDR1 MNHEY and CDR2 SVGEGT. This CDR3 is built from 15 residues. V gave up 6 bases and J gave up 0 bases, with 11 bases separating them.

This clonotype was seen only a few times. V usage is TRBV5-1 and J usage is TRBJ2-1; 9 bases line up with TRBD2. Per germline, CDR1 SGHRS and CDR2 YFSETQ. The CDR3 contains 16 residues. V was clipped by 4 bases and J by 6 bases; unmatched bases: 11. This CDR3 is CASSPRPAGGPNEQFF. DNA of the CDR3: TGCGCCAGCAGCCCCAGGCCGGCGGGGGGGCCCAATGAGCAGTTCTTC.

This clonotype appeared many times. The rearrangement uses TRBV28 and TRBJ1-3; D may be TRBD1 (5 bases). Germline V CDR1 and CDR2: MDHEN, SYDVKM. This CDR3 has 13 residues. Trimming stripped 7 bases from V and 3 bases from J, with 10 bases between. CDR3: CASNGADGNTIYF. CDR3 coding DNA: TGTGCCAGCAACGGGGCGGATGGAAACACCATATATTTT.

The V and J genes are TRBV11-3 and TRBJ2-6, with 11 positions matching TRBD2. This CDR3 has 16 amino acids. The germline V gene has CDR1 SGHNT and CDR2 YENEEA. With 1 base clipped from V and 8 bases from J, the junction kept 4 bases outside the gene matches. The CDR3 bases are TGTGCCAGCAGCTTAGCGGGACTAGCGGCCTCCAACGTCCTGACTTTC. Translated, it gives CASSLAGLAASNVLTF.

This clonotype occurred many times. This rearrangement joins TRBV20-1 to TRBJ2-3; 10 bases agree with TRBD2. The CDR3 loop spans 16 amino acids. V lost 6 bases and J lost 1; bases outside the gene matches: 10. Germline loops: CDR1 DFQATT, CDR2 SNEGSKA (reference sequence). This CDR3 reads CSAEGERGGRTDTQYF. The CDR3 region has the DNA TGCAGTGCCGAAGGAGAGCGGGGGGGCCGCACAGATACGCAGTATTTT.

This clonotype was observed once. The DNA of the CDR3 is TGTGCCAGCAGTTACTTGGGCGACAGGGAGGTGACCAAAAACATTCAGTACTTC. This sequence encodes CASSYLGDREVTKNIQYF. The chain uses TRBV6-2 or TRBV6-3 and TRBJ2-4, with a weak D call TRBD1 (7 bases). The V gene lost 1 base and the J gene lost 2 bases, with 18 bases spanning the gap. The germline V gene encodes CDR1 MNHEY and CDR2 SVGEGT. The CDR3 extends over 18 amino acids.

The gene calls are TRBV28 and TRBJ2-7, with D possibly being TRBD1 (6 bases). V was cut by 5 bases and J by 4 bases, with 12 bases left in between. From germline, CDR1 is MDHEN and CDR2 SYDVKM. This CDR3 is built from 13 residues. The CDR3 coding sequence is TGTGCCAGCAGTCATCCACAGGGTTACGAGCAGTACGTC. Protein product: CASSHPQGYEQYV.

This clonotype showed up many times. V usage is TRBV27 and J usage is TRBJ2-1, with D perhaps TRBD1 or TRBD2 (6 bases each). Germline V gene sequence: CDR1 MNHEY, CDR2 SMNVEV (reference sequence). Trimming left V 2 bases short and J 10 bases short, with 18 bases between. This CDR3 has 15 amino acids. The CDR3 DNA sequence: TGTGCCAGCAGTTTAGCTCACGGGGGCTCTCTAGAGCAGTTCTTC. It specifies CASSLAHGGSLEQFF.

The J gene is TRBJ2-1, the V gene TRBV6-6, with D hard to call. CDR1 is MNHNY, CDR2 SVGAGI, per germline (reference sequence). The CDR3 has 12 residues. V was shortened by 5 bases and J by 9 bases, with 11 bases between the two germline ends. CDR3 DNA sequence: TGTGCCAGCAGTGTTTCAAAACCTGAGCAGTTCTTC. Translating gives CASSVSKPEQFF.